Each of the 20 T cell receptor beta chains below was sequenced from the same sample in a study of cytomegalovirus exposure and HLA in healthy donors. Primers: 60 Vbeta forward and 13 Jbeta reverse. Assay: immunoSEQ multiplex PCR; the TCRdb copy retains only in-frame clones and omits some. Of about 230,000 clones detected, around four fifths appear once; the ten largest clones hold around 0.45%. The source material was PBMCs. These receptors were obtained from a boy younger than 18 in good health and CMV-seronegative.

The CDR3 reads CASSLPHSGDTQYF. The DNA for the CDR3 is TGTGCCAGCAGCCTGCCCCACTCAGGGGATACGCAGTATTTT. This chain joins TRBV7-2 and TRBJ2-3, with D perhaps TRBD1 (5 bases). CDR3 length: 14 residues. CDR1 is SGHTA and CDR2 is FQGNSA in the germline V gene. V dropped 5 bases and J dropped 6 bases, with 15 bases sitting between them.

This sequence joins TRBV7-9 and TRBJ2-1; tentative D call: TRBD2 (5 bases). The CDR3 spans 16 residues. V was trimmed by 5 bases and J by 6 bases, leaving 20 bases between them. Looked up from germline, CDR1 is SEHNR and CDR2 is FQNEAQ (reference sequence). CDR3 in DNA: TGTGCCAGCAGCGAAATTCTTAGCGTGCCATCCAATGAGCAGTTCTTC. Amino acids: CASSEILSVPSNEQFF.

The V and J genes are TRBV5-1 and TRBJ1-2; D is possibly TRBD1 (6 bases). Looked up from germline, CDR1 is SGHRS and CDR2 is YFSETQ. The CDR3 length is 15 residues. Deletions cut 0 bases from V and 6 bases from J, with 15 bases between. The CDR3 reads CASSLANRAGDGYTF. In DNA form, the CDR3 reads TGCGCCAGCAGCTTGGCCAATAGGGCAGGGGATGGCTACACCTTC.

The chain couples TRBV15 to TRBJ1-3; D is unclear. The CDR3 loop spans 16 amino acids. Trimming removed 0 bases from V and 2 bases from J, with 11 bases in between. Germline V lookup: CDR1 LNHNV, CDR2 YYDKDF (reference sequence). CDR3 sequence reads: CATSRDYRAPGNTIYF. CDR3 bases: TGTGCCACCAGCAGAGATTATCGCGCGCCTGGAAACACCATATATTTT.

The chain carries TRBV5-1 and TRBJ2-7, with D maybe TRBD1 (6 bases). V was shortened by 1 base and J by 7 bases, with 15 bases between the two germline ends. CDR1 and CDR2 (germline): SGHRS, YFSETQ. The CDR3 runs 14 residues. The CDR3 bases are TGCGCCAGCAGCTTGAGCCTTACCACAGGGGAGCAGTACTTC. It is translated as CASSLSLTTGEQYF.

The CDR3 loop is CASSPLSGQGGQYGYTF. DNA of the CDR3: TGTGCCAGCTCACCACTATCGGGTCAGGGTGGGCAGTATGGCTACACCTTC. The J gene is TRBJ1-2, the V gene TRBV18; D perhaps matches TRBD1 (5 bases). In germline, CDR1 is KGHSH, CDR2 LQKENI. With 1 base removed from V and 5 bases from J, the gap between germline ends came to 20 bases. The CDR3 covers 17 residues.

This chain links TRBV9 with TRBJ2-1; D remains ambiguous. CDR1 and CDR2 (germline): SGDLS, YYNGEE. V was trimmed by 0 bases and J by 8 bases, leaving 24 bases between them. The CDR3 length is 18 residues. This CDR3 is CASSVEPASGFFSDEQFF. The DNA of the CDR3 is TGTGCCAGCAGCGTAGAGCCCGCTTCCGGGTTTTTTTCCGATGAGCAGTTCTTC.

J is TRBJ2-2 and V is TRBV28; D may be TRBD2 (6 bases). Germline V gene lookup returns CDR1 MDHEN and CDR2 SYDVKM. V dropped 3 bases and J dropped 2 bases, with 10 bases sitting between them. This CDR3 comprises 15 residues. In DNA, the CDR3 is TGTGCCAGCAGTTTTGCTAGCGAAAACACCGGGGAGCTGTTTTTT. Protein product: CASSFASENTGELFF.

V gene TRBV4-2 combines with J gene TRBJ2-7, with 8 positions matching TRBD2. Germline V gene lookup returns CDR1 LGHNA and CDR2 YNFKEQ. Germline trimming cut 0 bases from V and 2 bases from J; bases unmatched to any gene: 6. The CDR3 is 16 amino acids. The CDR3 loop is CASSQEAGGFPYEQYF. The CDR3, as DNA: TGTGCCAGCAGCCAAGAGGCGGGAGGCTTCCCCTACGAGCAGTACTTC.

This clone has more than one count but fewer than ten. This chain uses TRBV2 with TRBJ1-1; D is perhaps TRBD1 (6 bases). This CDR3 is built from 13 residues. Trimming stripped 5 bases from V and 5 bases from J, with 12 bases between. Looked up from germline, CDR1 is SNHLY and CDR2 is FYNNEI. DNA of the CDR3: TGTGCCAGCAGTATCGGGAGGGGGACTGAAGCTTTCTTT. Translation gives CASSIGRGTEAFF.

J is TRBJ2-3 and V is TRBV23-1; TRBD2 matches at 10 bases. TRBV23-1 is an ORF, and what it does is uncertain. There are 19 residues in the CDR3. With 4 bases clipped from V and 4 bases from J, the junction kept 17 bases outside the gene matches. The CDR3 sequence is CASSPCVGGAGGPSDTQYF. DNA of the CDR3: TGCGCCAGCAGTCCGTGTGTGGGAGGAGCGGGAGGGCCGTCAGATACGCAGTATTTT.

The chain couples TRBV2 to TRBJ1-6, with D unclear. Germline CDR1 reads SNHLY; CDR2 reads FYNNEI. CDR3 size: 16 residues. Deletions cut 3 bases from V and 6 bases from J, with 15 bases between. The CDR3 DNA sequence: TGTGCCAGCAGTGAGTTACCTCATCGCGGTAATTCACCCCTCCACTTT. It specifies CASSELPHRGNSPLHF. The full variable domain, rest sourced from reference TRBV2 and TRBJ1-6, is EPEVTQTPSHQVTQMGQEVILRCVPISNHLYFYWYRQILGQKVEFLVSFYNNEISEKSEIFDDQFSVERPDGSNFTLKIRSTKLEDSAMYFCASSELPHRGNSPLHFGNGTRLTVT.

CDR3 amino acids: CASSSSIAGGKNTDTQYF. Written as DNA, the CDR3 is TGTGCCAGCAGCTCGTCAATAGCGGGGGGAAAAAACACAGATACGCAGTATTTT. The chain carries TRBV5-6 and TRBJ2-3; 10 positions agree with TRBD2. With 3 bases clipped from V and 2 bases from J, the junction kept 12 bases outside the gene matches. The CDR3 length is 18 residues. The germline V gene encodes CDR1 SGHDT and CDR2 YYEEEE.

V usage is TRBV5-1 and J usage is TRBJ2-7, with D perhaps matching TRBD2 (6 bases). From germline, CDR1 is SGHRS and CDR2 YFSETQ. The ends were cut back, 1 base at V and 2 bases at J, with 13 bases in the middle. The CDR3 length is 15 residues. CDR3: CASSLIYGGTYEQYF. CDR3 DNA sequence: TGCGCCAGCAGCTTGATTTATGGAGGGACCTACGAGCAGTACTTC.

This chain joins TRBV7-9 and TRBJ1-2, with no clear D. The germline gives CDR1 SEHNR, CDR2 FQNEAQ (reference sequence). Deletions cut 3 bases from V and 6 bases from J, with 20 bases between. This CDR3 has 16 amino acids. The CDR3 is CASSLGGEGQVDGYTF. The CDR3 DNA reads as TGTGCCAGCAGCTTGGGCGGGGAGGGTCAAGTCGATGGCTACACCTTC.

The chain carries TRBV6-5 and TRBJ1-2; D may be TRBD1 (6 bases). Trimming pared 0 bases from V and 4 bases from J, leaving 12 bases between. Germline V lookup: CDR1 MNHEY, CDR2 SVGAGI. This CDR3 is built from 15 residues. The CDR3 loop reads CASSYSPDSLYGYTF. The DNA for the CDR3 is TGTGCCAGCAGTTACTCGCCGGACAGCCTCTATGGCTACACCTTC.

The rearrangement joins TRBV4-2 to TRBJ1-1; the match to TRBD1 covers 8 bases. Germline trimming cut 4 bases from V and 1 base from J; bases unmatched to any gene: 5. This CDR3 contains 15 residues. Germline V gene lookup returns CDR1 LGHNA and CDR2 YNFKEQ. The CDR3 DNA reads TGTGCCAGCAGCCTCGCGACAGGGGAGAACACTGAAGCTTTCTTT. Amino acids: CASSLATGENTEAFF.

The chain combines TRBV27 with TRBJ1-2; possibly TRBD1 for D (5 bases). Germline V gene lookup returns CDR1 MNHEY and CDR2 SMNVEV (reference sequence). Trimming shortened V by 6 bases and J by 4 bases, and 18 bases separated the two germline ends. The length of the CDR3 is 15 residues. The CDR3 DNA is TGTGCCAGCAGCCTAGGTGGCCCCCAGGGCTATGGCTACACCTTC. Translating gives CASSLGGPQGYGYTF.

This chain connects TRBV10-1 to TRBJ2-1; TRBD1 might be the D (5 bases). Between the trimmed V and J ends, which lost 1 base and 6 bases, there was a span of 10 bases. Looked up from germline, CDR1 is WNHNN and CDR2 is SYGVQD (reference sequence). The CDR3 extends over 14 amino acids. The CDR3 sequence is CASSELGQGNEQFF. CDR3 DNA sequence: TGCGCCAGCAGTGAGTTAGGGCAGGGCAATGAGCAGTTCTTC.

The chain links TRBV30 to TRBJ2-5; 8 nucleotides agree with TRBD2. The DNA end is more similar to TRBJ2-7, so the J call may be wrong. The CDR3 has 15 residues. CDR1 is GTSNPN, CDR2 SVGIG, per germline (reference sequence). The DNA for the CDR3 is TGTGCCTGGGTGGGTATCCAGCGGGAGTCCTACGAGCAGTACTTC. Amino acid sequence: CAWVGIQRESYEQYF.